Presented here are 8 T cell receptor beta chains from one specimen sequenced in a study of shared clonotypes between healthy human individuals. Method: immunoSEQ multiplex PCR; TCRdb's copy keeps in-frame clones and lacks some. The profile shows about 490,000 clones, roughly 80% of them singletons. Sequencing was done on a sample of PBMCs. The receptors were sampled from a woman between 35 and 50 years old in good health. Some clones in this sample may be carry-over from other donors' samples.

The chain links TRBV28 to TRBJ2-2, with TRBD2 matching 13 bases. Germline V gene data show CDR1 as MDHEN and CDR2 as SYDVKM. The length of the CDR3 is 15 residues. V lost 6 bases to trimming and J lost 6 bases; unmatched junction nucleotides: 4. The CDR3 region is CASSTSGRAAGELFF. For the CDR3, the DNA is TGTGCCAGCAGCACTAGCGGGAGGGCCGCCGGGGAGCTGTTTTTT.

CDR3 amino acids: CASSLGLAAGELFF. Here the CDR3 DNA reads TGTGCCAGCAGCTTAGGACTAGCGGCCGGGGAGCTGTTTTTT. The chain uses TRBV11-1 and TRBJ2-2, with 9 bases identical to TRBD2. Trimming cost V 1 base and J 6 bases; bases outside gene matches: 0. The CDR3 spans 14 residues. The germline gives CDR1 SGHAT, CDR2 FQDESV (reference sequence).

This clone turned up a few times. The chain uses TRBV20-1 and TRBJ1-1; 7 bases align to TRBD1. V shed 3 bases, J shed 10 bases, and the junction held 5 bases outside the gene matches. CDR1 and CDR2 (germline): DFQATT, SNEGSKA (reference sequence). This CDR3 contains 11 residues. In nucleotides, the CDR3 is TGCAGTGCTAGGGGGCGGGACAGAGCTTTCTTT. Its translation: CSARGRDRAFF.

The V gene is TRBV18, the J gene TRBJ2-5; 10 nucleotides agree with TRBD1. The trim removed 2 bases at V and 7 bases at J, leaving 19 bases unmatched. The CDR3 consists of 19 residues. Germline-derived CDR1 and CDR2 are KGHSH and LQKENI. CDR3 sequence reads: CASSPGRQGAVFREGTQYF. DNA for the CDR3: TGTGCCAGCTCACCAGGCAGACAGGGGGCGGTCTTCCGTGAAGGGACCCAGTACTTC.

Regarding this clone: A far more abundant clone sits one base away, making this likely a read error. J is TRBJ2-2 and V is TRBV7-8; D not certain. This CDR3 is 12 amino acids long. Trimming cost V 5 bases and J 0 bases, with 1 base left between them. Germline lookup yields CDR1 SGHVS and CDR2 FQNEAQ. The CDR3 DNA follows: TGTGCCAGCAGCCCGAACACCGGGGAGCTGTTTTTT. It yields the protein CASSPNTGELFF.

This clone was seen once. The chain joins TRBV7-3 to TRBJ2-3, with 8 bases matching TRBD2. V was pared by 5 bases and J by 4 bases, with 8 bases of the junction left unmatched. Germline CDR1 reads SGHTA; CDR2 reads FQGTGA. The CDR3 covers 15 residues. The CDR3 region is CASSLIAGGSDTQYF. As DNA, the CDR3 is TGTGCCAGCAGCCTAATCGCGGGAGGATCAGATACGCAGTATTTT.

Comments on this clone: A much larger clone differs by one base, so this may be a read error. This rearrangement joins TRBV5-4 to TRBJ1-1, with TRBD1 identical over 9 bases. CDR1 and CDR2 (germline): SGHNT, YYREEE (reference sequence). This CDR3 comprises 14 residues. J lost 1 base, V lost 5 bases, and 3 bases had no gene match. CDR3 sequence reads: CASRPGQGNTEAFF. The CDR3 nucleotides are TGTGCCAGCAGGCCGGGACAGGGGAACACTGAAGCTTTCTTT.

Worth noting for this clone: It differs at one base from a far larger clone, so likely a read error. The chain combines TRBV7-9 with TRBJ2-7, with unresolved D. The V gene's germline CDR1 is SEHNR and CDR2 FQNEAQ (reference sequence). This CDR3 is 15 amino acids long. This CDR3 reads CAGSQLAGLSYEQYF. DNA for the CDR3: TGTGCCGGCAGCCAACTGGCTGGGCTTTCCTACGAGCAGTACTTC.